This is a list of T cell receptor beta chains from one sample in a study of CD8+CD57+ T cells in acquired aplastic anemia. TCRdb passed the reads through MiXCR, listing each CDR3 protein once. Of 200,000 to 250,000 distinct CDR3 sequences in the sample, approximately 60% were seen once. The sample taken for sequencing was sorted CD4+, CD8+, or CD8+CD57+ T cells (not recorded which) from PBMCs. These TCRs come from a human donor with aplastic anemia. Both conserved end residues are part of each CDR3. The D gene is left open where the match is weak. Size tells how often a clone was seen (once, few, many) or the class of an expanded clone, and some rows leave it out.

-	TRBV5-1	TRBJ2-3	-	15	CASSSQAASTDTQYF	TGCGCCAGCAGCTCCCAAGCTGCTAGCACAGATACGCAGTATTTT
-	TRBV27	TRBJ2-7	TRBD1	13	CAGSVGQGYEQYF	TGTGCCGGCAGTGTTGGACAGGGCTACGAGCAGTACTTC
few	TRBV6-4	TRBJ1-6	TRBD1	14	CASSDGTDNSPLHF	TGTGCCAGCAGTGACGGGACAGATAATTCACCCCTCCACTTT
many	TRBV5-1	TRBJ2-5	-	14	CASSLEVGRETQYF	TGCGCCAGCAGCTTGGAAGTGGGTAGGGAGACCCAGTACTTC
-	TRBV20-1	TRBJ2-3	TRBD1	14	CSARDFTGADTQYF	TGCAGTGCTAGAGACTTCACAGGGGCAGATACGCAGTATTTT
few	TRBV15	TRBJ2-1	TRBD2	15	CATSTGLAGVNEQFF	TGTGCCACCAGCACTGGACTAGCGGGAGTCAATGAGCAGTTCTTC
-	TRBV29-1	TRBJ2-3	-	12	CSAPLSSDTQYF	TGCAGCGCACCCTTAAGCTCCGATACGCAGTATTTT
-	TRBV9	TRBJ2-7	-	14	CASSAGQISYEQYF	TGTGCCAGCAGCGCGGGACAAATTTCCTACGAGCAGTACTTC
-	TRBV7-8	TRBJ1-1	-	11	CASSWGAEAFF	TGTGCCAGCAGCTGGGGGGCTGAAGCTTTCTTT
-	TRBV29-1	TRBJ2-5	-	13	CSVLGAVGETQYF	TGCAGCGTACTGGGGGCCGTTGGAGAGACCCAGTACTTC
-	TRBV4-1	TRBJ1-1	TRBD1	15	CASSQESRGLAEAFF	TGCGCCAGCAGCCAAGAAAGTAGGGGGCTGGCTGAAGCTTTCTTT
-	TRBV7-9	TRBJ1-1	-	12	CASSPRETEAFF	TGTGCCAGCAGTCCCAGGGAAACTGAAGCTTTCTTT
-	TRBV15	TRBJ1-1	-	12	CATSRGYTEAFF	TGTGCCACCAGCAGAGGGTACACTGAAGCTTTCTTT
once	TRBV6-5	TRBJ1-2	TRBD1	13	CASRQGGRYGYTF	TGTGCCAGCAGACAGGGGGGGCGGTATGGCTACACCTTC
-	TRBV2	TRBJ2-5	-	16	CASSGRDHLYQETQYF	TGTGCCAGCAGTGGACGGGACCACCTGTACCAAGAGACCCAGTACTTC
few	TRBV20-1	TRBJ1-1	-	13	CSARAALNTEAFF	TGCAGTGCTAGAGCGGCATTGAACACTGAAGCTTTCTTT
many	TRBV5-5	TRBJ2-7	-	11	CASSYTYEQYF	TGTGCCAGCAGCTATACCTACGAGCAGTACTTC
-	TRBV7-6	TRBJ2-5	-	14	CASSFWGRRETQYF	TGTGCTAGCAGCTTTTGGGGGAGAAGGGAGACCCAGTACTTC